Listed below are T cell receptor beta chains from one sample, sequenced in a study of T cells in Graves' hyperthyroidism and ophthalmopathy. TCRdb analysed the multiplex PCR reads with MiXCR anew, one entry per CDR3 protein. The sample consists of roughly 400,000 distinct CDR3 sequences, 15% to 19% of them appearing once. Sequencing was carried out using blood. The receptors stem from a woman under 30 with Graves' hyperthyroidism that later progressed to Graves' ophthalmopathy. CDR3s include the opening cysteine and the closing phenylalanine or tryptophan. Each record gives: V gene, J gene, clone size, D gene, CDR3 protein, CDR3 DNA. A D gene is named only where the DNA matches it firmly. Expanded clones get a size class; other rows say once, few or many, or leave the size out.

V gene: TRBV9
J gene: TRBJ2-1
clone size: NA
D gene: NA
CDR3 protein: CASSVGFRGLEQFF
CDR3 DNA: TGTGCCAGCAGCGTAGGGTTCCGGGGTTTGGAGCAGTTCTTC

V gene: TRBV2
J gene: TRBJ2-5
clone size: many
D gene: NA
CDR3 protein: CASYGSQETQYF
CDR3 DNA: TGTGCCAGCTATGGATCACAAGAGACCCAGTACTTC

V gene: TRBV12-3/TRBV12-4
J gene: TRBJ2-3
clone size: many
D gene: NA
CDR3 protein: CASSPPGYTQYF
CDR3 DNA: TGTGCCAGCAGTCCCCCCGGATATACGCAGTATTTT

V gene: TRBV2
J gene: TRBJ2-7
clone size: many
D gene: TRBD1
CDR3 protein: CASTPLTGGFEQYF
CDR3 DNA: TGTGCCAGCACACCTCTGACAGGGGGGTTCGAGCAGTACTTC

V gene: TRBV13
J gene: TRBJ1-3
clone size: few
D gene: NA
CDR3 protein: CASSLRGRENTIYF
CDR3 DNA: TGTGCCAGCAGCTTACGCGGGAGGGAAAACACCATATATTTT

V gene: TRBV5-4
J gene: TRBJ1-2
clone size: many
D gene: TRBD1
CDR3 protein: CASSPDRGPYGYTF
CDR3 DNA: TGTGCCAGCAGCCCGGACAGGGGGCCCTATGGCTACACCTTC

V gene: TRBV11-2
J gene: TRBJ2-5
clone size: few
D gene: NA
CDR3 protein: CASSLGGGLEKTQYF
CDR3 DNA: TGTGCCAGCAGCTTAGGGGGGGGGCTCGAAAAGACCCAGTACTTC

V gene: TRBV3-1
J gene: TRBJ2-1
clone size: many
D gene: TRBD2
CDR3 protein: CASSHGTSGYNEQFF
CDR3 DNA: TGTGCCAGCAGCCATGGGACTAGCGGATACAATGAGCAGTTCTTC

V gene: TRBV20-1
J gene: TRBJ2-2
clone size: few
D gene: NA
CDR3 protein: CSAYSANTGELFF
CDR3 DNA: TGCAGTGCGTACAGCGCGAACACCGGGGAGCTGTTTTTT

V gene: TRBV24-1
J gene: TRBJ2-6
clone size: NA
D gene: NA
CDR3 protein: CATSDSRTVSGANVLTF
CDR3 DNA: TGTGCCACCAGTGATTCCCGGACTGTCTCTGGGGCCAACGTCCTGACTTTC

V gene: TRBV11-1
J gene: TRBJ2-3
clone size: many
D gene: NA
CDR3 protein: CASSFSGTSTDTQYF
CDR3 DNA: TGTGCCAGCAGCTTTAGCGGAACTAGCACAGATACGCAGTATTTT

V gene: TRBV7-2
J gene: TRBJ2-7
clone size: NA
D gene: TRBD1
CDR3 protein: CASSRTGQGRVYEQYF
CDR3 DNA: TGTGCCAGCAGCAGAACTGGACAGGGACGGGTATACGAGCAGTACTTC

V gene: TRBV18
J gene: TRBJ2-1
clone size: many
D gene: TRBD2
CDR3 protein: CASSPKLAPTDYEQFF
CDR3 DNA: TGTGCCAGCTCACCCAAACTAGCGCCCACCGATTATGAGCAGTTCTTC

V gene: TRBV7-9
J gene: TRBJ2-7
clone size: many
D gene: NA
CDR3 protein: CASSLTLGAGPGEQYF
CDR3 DNA: TGTGCCAGCAGCTTGACCCTCGGGGCGGGACCAGGAGAGCAGTACTTC

V gene: TRBV24-1
J gene: TRBJ2-3
clone size: NA
D gene: TRBD2
CDR3 protein: CAASDPSGRAADTQYF
CDR3 DNA: TGTGCCGCCAGTGACCCTAGCGGGAGGGCCGCAGATACGCAGTATTTT

V gene: TRBV5-1
J gene: TRBJ2-1
clone size: many
D gene: TRBD2
CDR3 protein: CASSSPRRAGGPSSYNEQFF
CDR3 DNA: TGCGCCAGCAGCTCACCCCGGCGGGCGGGAGGTCCGAGCTCCTACAATGAGCAGTTCTTC

V gene: TRBV4-3
J gene: TRBJ2-4
clone size: few
D gene: NA
CDR3 protein: CASSQEQGLDLAKNIQYF
CDR3 DNA: TGCGCCAGCAGCCAAGAGCAAGGCCTCGATCTAGCCAAAAACATTCAGTACTTC

V gene: TRBV14
J gene: TRBJ2-2
clone size: once
D gene: NA
CDR3 protein: CASSQVEGNTGELFF
CDR3 DNA: TGTGCCAGCAGCCAAGTGGAGGGAAACACCGGGGAGCTGTTTTTT

V gene: TRBV20-1
J gene: TRBJ1-3
clone size: many
D gene: NA
CDR3 protein: CSASSRGAPGNTIYF
CDR3 DNA: TGCAGTGCTTCGTCGCGGGGGGCGCCGGGAAACACCATATATTTT

V gene: TRBV2
J gene: TRBJ1-5
clone size: few
D gene: NA
CDR3 protein: CASREDWGSQPQHF
CDR3 DNA: TGTGCCAGCAGGGAAGATTGGGGGAGTCAGCCCCAGCATTTT

V gene: TRBV4-3
J gene: TRBJ2-2
clone size: NA
D gene: NA
CDR3 protein: CASSQDPALGTRELFF
CDR3 DNA: TGCGCCAGCAGCCAAGATCCGGCCCTAGGCACCCGGGAGCTGTTTTTT

V gene: TRBV27
J gene: TRBJ1-4
clone size: many
D gene: NA
CDR3 protein: CASSHRQTLNEKLFF
CDR3 DNA: TGTGCCAGCAGCCATCGACAGACACTTAATGAAAAACTGTTTTTT